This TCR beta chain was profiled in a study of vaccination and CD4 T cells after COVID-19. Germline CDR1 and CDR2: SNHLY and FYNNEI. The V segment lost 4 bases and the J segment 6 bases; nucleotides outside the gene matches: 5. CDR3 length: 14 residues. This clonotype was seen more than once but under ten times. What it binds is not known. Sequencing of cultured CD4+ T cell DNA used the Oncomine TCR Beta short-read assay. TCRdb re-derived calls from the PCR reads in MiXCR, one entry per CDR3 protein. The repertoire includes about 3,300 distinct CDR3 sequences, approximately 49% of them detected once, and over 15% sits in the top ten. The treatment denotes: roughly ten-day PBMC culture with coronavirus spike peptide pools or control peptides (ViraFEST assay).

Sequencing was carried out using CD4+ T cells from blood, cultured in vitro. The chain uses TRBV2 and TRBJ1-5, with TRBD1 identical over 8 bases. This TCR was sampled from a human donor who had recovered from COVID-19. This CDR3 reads CASSGTGKVQPQHF. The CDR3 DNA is TGTGCCAGCAGTGGGACAGGGAAGGTTCAGCCCCAGCATTTT.